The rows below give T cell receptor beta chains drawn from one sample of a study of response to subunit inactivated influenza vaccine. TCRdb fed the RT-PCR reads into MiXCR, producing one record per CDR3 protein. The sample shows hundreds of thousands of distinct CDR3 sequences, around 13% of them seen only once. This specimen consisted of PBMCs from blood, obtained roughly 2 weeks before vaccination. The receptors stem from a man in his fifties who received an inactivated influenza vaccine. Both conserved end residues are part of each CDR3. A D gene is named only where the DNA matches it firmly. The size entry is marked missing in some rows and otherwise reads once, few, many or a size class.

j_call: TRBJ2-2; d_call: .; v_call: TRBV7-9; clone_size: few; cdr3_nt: TGTGCCAGCAGCAGGACAAATAACACCGGGGAGCTGTTTTTT; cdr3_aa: CASSRTNNTGELFF
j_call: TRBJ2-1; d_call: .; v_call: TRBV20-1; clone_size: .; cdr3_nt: TGCAGTGCTCGACCCCTAGCCCCTAAATTCTACAATGAGCAGTTCTTC; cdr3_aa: CSARPLAPKFYNEQFF
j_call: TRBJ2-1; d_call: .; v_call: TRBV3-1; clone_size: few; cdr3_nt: TGTGCCAGCAGCCTAATTTCCGGGACTCCAGAGCAGTTCTTC; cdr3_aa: CASSLISGTPEQFF
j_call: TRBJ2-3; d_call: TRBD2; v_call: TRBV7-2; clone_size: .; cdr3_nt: TGTGCCAGCAGCTTAGCCTCCGGGGGGGCGGGTAACACAGATACGCAGTATTTT; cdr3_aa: CASSLASGGAGNTDTQYF
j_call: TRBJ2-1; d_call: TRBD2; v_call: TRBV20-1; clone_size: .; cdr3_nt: TGCAGTGCTAGAGACTTAGCGGGAGGGAACCACAATGAGCAGTTCTTC; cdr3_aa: CSARDLAGGNHNEQFF
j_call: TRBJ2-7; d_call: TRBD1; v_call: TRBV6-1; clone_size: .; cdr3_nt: TGTGCCAGCACCCGGGACAGGGGACTAGGGGCCGAGCAGTACTTC; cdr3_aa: CASTRDRGLGAEQYF
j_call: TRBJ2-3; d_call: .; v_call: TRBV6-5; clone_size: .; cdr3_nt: TGTGCCAGCAGTTATATGGGGGGCACGACAGATACGCAGTATTTT; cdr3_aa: CASSYMGGTTDTQYF
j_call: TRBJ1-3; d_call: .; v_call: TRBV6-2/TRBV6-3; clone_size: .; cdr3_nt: TGTGCCAGTATACGCGATCACTCTGGAAACACCATATATTTT; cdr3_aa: CASIRDHSGNTIYF
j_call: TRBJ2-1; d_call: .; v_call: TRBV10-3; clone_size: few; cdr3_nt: TGTGCCATCAGTGGAGCCCGGGACACGGGGAATGAGCAGTTCTTC; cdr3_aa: CAISGARDTGNEQFF
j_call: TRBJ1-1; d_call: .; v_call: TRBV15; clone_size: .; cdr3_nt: TGTGCCACCAGCAGCCATACCAGGGCCTCCGAAGCTTTCTTT; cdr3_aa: CATSSHTRASEAFF
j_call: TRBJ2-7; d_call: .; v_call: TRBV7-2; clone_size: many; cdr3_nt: TGTGCCAGCAGCTTAGTCTTAAGTGAGCAGTACTTC; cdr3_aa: CASSLVLSEQYF
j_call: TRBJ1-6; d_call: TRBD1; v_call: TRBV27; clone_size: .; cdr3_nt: TGTGCCAGCACCATTAGGAGGGGGACAGGGGGCTCACCCCTCCACTTT; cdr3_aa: CASTIRRGTGGSPLHF
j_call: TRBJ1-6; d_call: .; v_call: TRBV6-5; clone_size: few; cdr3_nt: TGTGCCAGCAGTTACTCGACGGGGGGTTTTAATTCACCCCTCCACTTT; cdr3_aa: CASSYSTGGFNSPLHF
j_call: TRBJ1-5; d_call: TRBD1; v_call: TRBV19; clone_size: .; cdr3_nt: TGTGCCAGTAGTTCACTACAGGGGAGCAATCAGCCCCAGCATTTT; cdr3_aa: CASSSLQGSNQPQHF